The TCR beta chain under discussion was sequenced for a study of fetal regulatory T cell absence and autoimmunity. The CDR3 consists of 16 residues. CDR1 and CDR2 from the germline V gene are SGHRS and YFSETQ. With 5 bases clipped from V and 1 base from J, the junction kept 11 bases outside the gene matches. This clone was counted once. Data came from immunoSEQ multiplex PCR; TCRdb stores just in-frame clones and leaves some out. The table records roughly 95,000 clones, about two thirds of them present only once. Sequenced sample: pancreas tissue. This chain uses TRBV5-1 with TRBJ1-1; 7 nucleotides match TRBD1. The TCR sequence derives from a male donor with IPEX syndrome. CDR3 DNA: TGCGCCAGCAGTTTAGGGACAGAATCTAGGAACACTGAAGCTTTCTTT. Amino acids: CASSLGTESRNTEAFF.